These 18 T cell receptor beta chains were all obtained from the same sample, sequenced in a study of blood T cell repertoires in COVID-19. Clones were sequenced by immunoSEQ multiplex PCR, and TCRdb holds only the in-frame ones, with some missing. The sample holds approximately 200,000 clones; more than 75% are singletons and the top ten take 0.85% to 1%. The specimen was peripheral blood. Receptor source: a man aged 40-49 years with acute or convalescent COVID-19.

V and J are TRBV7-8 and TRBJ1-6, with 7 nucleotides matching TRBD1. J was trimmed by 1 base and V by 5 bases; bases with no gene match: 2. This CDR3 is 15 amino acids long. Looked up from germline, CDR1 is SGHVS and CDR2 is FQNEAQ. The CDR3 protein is CASSVQGSYNSPLHF. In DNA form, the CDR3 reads TGTGCCAGCAGCGTACAGGGGTCCTATAATTCACCCCTCCACTTT.

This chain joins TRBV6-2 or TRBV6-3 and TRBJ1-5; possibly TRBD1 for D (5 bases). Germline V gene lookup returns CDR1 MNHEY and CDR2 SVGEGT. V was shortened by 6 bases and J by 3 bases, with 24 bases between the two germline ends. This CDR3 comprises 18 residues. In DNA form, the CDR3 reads TGTGCCAGCAGCGAACCAACTTTCAGGGATGGGAACAATCAGCCCCAGCATTTT. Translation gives CASSEPTFRDGNNQPQHF.

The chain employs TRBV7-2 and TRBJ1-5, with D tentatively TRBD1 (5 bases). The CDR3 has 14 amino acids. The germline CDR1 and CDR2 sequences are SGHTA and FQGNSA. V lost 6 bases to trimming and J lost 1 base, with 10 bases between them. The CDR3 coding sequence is TGTGCCAGCAGGGAGGGACGAAGCAATCAGCCCCAGCATTTT. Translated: CASREGRSNQPQHF.

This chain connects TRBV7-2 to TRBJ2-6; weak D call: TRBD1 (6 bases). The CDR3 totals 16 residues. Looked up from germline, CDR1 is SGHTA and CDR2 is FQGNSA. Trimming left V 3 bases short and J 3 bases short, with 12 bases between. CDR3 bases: TGTGCCAGCAGCTTGCACTCAGGGGTTGGGGCCAACGTCCTGACTTTC. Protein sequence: CASSLHSGVGANVLTF.

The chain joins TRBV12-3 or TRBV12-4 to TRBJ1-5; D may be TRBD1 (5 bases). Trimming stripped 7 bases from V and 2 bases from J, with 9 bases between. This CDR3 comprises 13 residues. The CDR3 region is CASNQQGNQPQHF. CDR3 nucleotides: TGTGCCAGCAATCAACAGGGCAATCAGCCCCAGCATTTT.

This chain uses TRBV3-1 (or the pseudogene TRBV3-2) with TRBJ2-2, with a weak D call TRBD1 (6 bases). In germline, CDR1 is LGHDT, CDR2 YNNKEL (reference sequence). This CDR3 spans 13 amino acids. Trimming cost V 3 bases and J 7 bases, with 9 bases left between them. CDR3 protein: CASSQGAIGELFF. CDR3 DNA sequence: TGTGCCAGCAGCCAGGGGGCTATCGGGGAGCTGTTTTTT.

Written as DNA, the CDR3 is TGTGCCAGCAGTTTAGGGGCCACCAAAGCTTTCTTT. Its protein product is CASSLGATKAFF. The V and J genes are TRBV12-3 or TRBV12-4 and TRBJ1-1; D is unclear. Trimming stripped 1 base from V and 9 bases from J, with 9 bases between. The CDR3 sequence is 12 residues long.

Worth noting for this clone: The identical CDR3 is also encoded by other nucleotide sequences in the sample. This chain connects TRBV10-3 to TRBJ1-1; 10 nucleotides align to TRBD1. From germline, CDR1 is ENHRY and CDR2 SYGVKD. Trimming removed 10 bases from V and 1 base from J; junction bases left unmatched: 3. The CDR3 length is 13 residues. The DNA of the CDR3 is TGTGCCACCCGACAGGGGGCGAACACTGAAGCTTTCTTT. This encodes CATRQGANTEAFF.

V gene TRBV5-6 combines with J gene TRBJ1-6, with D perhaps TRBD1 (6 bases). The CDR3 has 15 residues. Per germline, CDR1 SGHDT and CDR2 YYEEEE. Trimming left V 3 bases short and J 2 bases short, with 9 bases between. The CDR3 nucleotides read TGTGCCAGCAGCTACAGGGTGGCCTATAATTCACCCCTCCACTTT. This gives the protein CASSYRVAYNSPLHF.

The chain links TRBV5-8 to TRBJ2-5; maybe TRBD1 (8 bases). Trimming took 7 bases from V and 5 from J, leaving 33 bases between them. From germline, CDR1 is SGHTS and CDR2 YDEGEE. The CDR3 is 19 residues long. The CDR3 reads CASEGLTGGAQGYWETQYF. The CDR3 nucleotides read TGTGCCAGCGAGGGCCTTACAGGGGGGGCGCAAGGCTATTGGGAGACCCAGTACTTC.

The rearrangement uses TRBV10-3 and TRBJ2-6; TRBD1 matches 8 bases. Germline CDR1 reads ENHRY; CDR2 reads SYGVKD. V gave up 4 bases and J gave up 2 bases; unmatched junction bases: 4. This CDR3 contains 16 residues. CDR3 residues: CAISGTGKPGANVLTF. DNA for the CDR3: TGTGCCATCAGTGGGACAGGGAAACCTGGGGCCAACGTCCTGACTTTC.

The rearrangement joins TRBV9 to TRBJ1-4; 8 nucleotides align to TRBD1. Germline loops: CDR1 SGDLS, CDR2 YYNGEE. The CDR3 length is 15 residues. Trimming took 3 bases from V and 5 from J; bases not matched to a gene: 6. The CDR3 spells CASSEGGQENEKLFF. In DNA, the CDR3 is TGTGCCAGCAGCGAGGGGGGACAGGAAAATGAAAAACTGTTTTTT.

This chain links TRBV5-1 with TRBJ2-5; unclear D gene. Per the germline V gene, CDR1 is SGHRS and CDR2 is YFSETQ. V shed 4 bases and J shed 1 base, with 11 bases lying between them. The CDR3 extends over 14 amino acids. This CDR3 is CASSQQSSQETQYF. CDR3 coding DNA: TGCGCCAGCAGCCAACAGTCCTCCCAAGAGACCCAGTACTTC.

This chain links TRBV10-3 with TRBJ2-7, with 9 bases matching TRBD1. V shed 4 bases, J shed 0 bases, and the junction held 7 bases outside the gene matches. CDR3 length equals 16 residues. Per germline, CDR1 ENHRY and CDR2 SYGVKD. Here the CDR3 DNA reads TGTGCCATCAGTGTGCAAGGGGACAGGGCCTCCTACGAGCAGTACTTC. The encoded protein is CAISVQGDRASYEQYF.

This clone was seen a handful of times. The CDR3 DNA reads TGTGCCAGCAGTGAATCGGACAGGGACGGCACCGGGGAGCTGTTTTTT. Protein: CASSESDRDGTGELFF. The chain joins TRBV6-4 to TRBJ2-2, with 8 bases fitting TRBD1. With 3 bases clipped from V and 4 bases from J, the junction kept 7 bases outside the gene matches. CDR1 is MRHNA, CDR2 SNTAGT, per germline. The CDR3 extends over 16 amino acids.

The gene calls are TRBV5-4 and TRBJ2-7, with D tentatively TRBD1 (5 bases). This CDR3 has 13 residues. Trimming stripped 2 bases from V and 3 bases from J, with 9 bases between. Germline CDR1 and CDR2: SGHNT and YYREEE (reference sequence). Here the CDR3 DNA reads TGTGCCAGCAGCTTAGGGGCCTTCTACGAGCAGTACTTC. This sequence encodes CASSLGAFYEQYF.

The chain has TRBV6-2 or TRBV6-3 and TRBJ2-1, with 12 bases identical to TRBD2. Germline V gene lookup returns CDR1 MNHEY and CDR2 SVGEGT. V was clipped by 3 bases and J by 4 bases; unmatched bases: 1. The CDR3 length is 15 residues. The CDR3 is CASSYGTSGYNEQFF. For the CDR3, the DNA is TGTGCCAGCAGTTATGGGACTAGCGGGTACAATGAGCAGTTCTTC.

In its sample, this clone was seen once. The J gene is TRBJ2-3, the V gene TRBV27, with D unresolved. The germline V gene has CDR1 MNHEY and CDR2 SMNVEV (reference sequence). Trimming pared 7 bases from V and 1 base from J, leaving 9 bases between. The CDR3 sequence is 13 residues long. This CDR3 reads CASKETGTDTQYF. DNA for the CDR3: TGTGCCAGCAAGGAGACGGGCACAGATACGCAGTATTTT.